One and the same sample provided the 24 T cell receptor beta chains below, sequenced in a study of vaccination and CD4 T cells after COVID-19. An Oncomine TCR Beta short-read assay was used to sequence the DNA from cultured CD4+ T cells. TCRdb fed the PCR reads into MiXCR, producing one record per CDR3 protein. Of roughly 7,000 distinct CDR3 sequences in the sample, under 65% were seen once. Described treatment: 10-day PBMC culture with coronavirus spike peptide pools or control peptides (ViraFEST assay). Ahead of the COVID-19 pandemic (2011-2018), the CD4+ T cells of the unexposed donor were collected. The antigens for these receptors are not known. The specimen sequenced was CD4+ T cells from blood, cultured in vitro. These receptors were collected from a human donor in good health.

The chain recombines TRBV6-1 with TRBJ2-2; D is ambiguous. The CDR3 consists of 16 residues. Looked up from germline, CDR1 is MNHNS and CDR2 is SASEGT. V lost 10 bases to trimming and J lost 0 bases, with 18 bases between them. The CDR3 protein is CANFWQPFANTGELFF. CDR3 bases: TGTGCCAACTTTTGGCAACCGTTCGCGAACACCGGGGAGCTGTTTTTT.

This clonotype showed up just a few times. The V and J genes are TRBV6-1 and TRBJ2-5; TRBD1 aligns across 9 bases. This CDR3 contains 15 residues. Trimming took 6 bases from V and 5 from J; bases not matched to a gene: 10. Germline CDR1 is MNHNS and CDR2 is SASEGT. The CDR3 is CASRATGGRLETQYF. DNA for the CDR3: TGTGCCAGCAGGGCGACAGGGGGTCGGCTGGAGACCCAGTACTTC.

The chain uses TRBV6-1 and TRBJ2-7, with a weak D call TRBD2 (6 bases). This CDR3 is 16 amino acids long. The germline V and J ends were trimmed by 5 bases and 4 bases, with 21 bases remaining between them. Germline V gene lookup returns CDR1 MNHNS and CDR2 SASEGT. CDR3 amino acids: CASSRKRASDPYEQYF. The CDR3 bases are TGTGCCAGCAGTCGAAAGAGGGCTAGCGACCCTTACGAGCAGTACTTC.

V gene TRBV7-6 combines with J gene TRBJ1-2; TRBD1 aligns across 8 bases. Per germline, CDR1 SGHVS and CDR2 FNYEAQ. CDR3 length: 14 residues. With V trimmed by 2 bases and J by 7 bases, 6 bases remained unmatched. In nucleotides, the CDR3 is TGTGCCAGCAGCTTACAGGGGGCGTTGGGTGGCTACACCTTC. Protein product: CASSLQGALGGYTF.

The chain carries TRBV5-1 and TRBJ1-2; D remains ambiguous. Between the trimmed V and J ends, which lost 4 bases and 3 bases, there was a span of 13 bases. The V gene's germline CDR1 is SGHRS and CDR2 YFSETQ. The CDR3 sequence is 14 residues long. The CDR3 protein is CASSAAESYYGYTF. The CDR3 nucleotides read TGCGCCAGCAGCGCCGCGGAGTCCTACTATGGCTACACCTTC.

This chain connects TRBV5-5 to TRBJ1-2; D is undetermined. CDR3 length: 16 amino acids. V was trimmed by 4 bases and J by 0 bases, leaving 16 bases between them. Germline CDR1 reads SGHKS; CDR2 reads YYEKEE (reference sequence). The CDR3: CASSAGVAPTNYGYTF. CDR3 nucleotide sequence: TGTGCCAGCAGCGCCGGAGTGGCCCCGACTAACTATGGCTACACCTTC.

There are a few counts of this clonotype. This chain links TRBV20-1 with TRBJ2-5; 8 nucleotides match TRBD1. Germline CDR1 and CDR2: DFQATT and SNEGSKA (reference sequence). The CDR3 has 16 residues. V lost 1 base and J lost 1; bases outside the gene matches: 8. The CDR3, as DNA: TGCAGTGCTAGAGTGTGGGCAGGGGGCACCCAAGAGACCCAGTACTTC. It yields the protein CSARVWAGGTQETQYF.

This clonotype has just a few counts. The chain carries TRBV2 and TRBJ2-7; D may match TRBD1 or TRBD2 (5 bases each). Germline CDR1 reads SNHLY; CDR2 reads FYNNEI. V lost 11 bases to trimming and J lost 7 bases, with 21 bases between them. This CDR3 has 13 amino acids. The CDR3 DNA reads TGTGCCGGCTCCGGGACGGCTAGGGGAGAGCAGTACTTC. Its translation is CAGSGTARGEQYF.

V gene TRBV11-2 combines with J gene TRBJ2-1; 12 nucleotides align to TRBD2. The junction had 4 bases not matched to a gene; V was cut back by 4 bases and J by 3 bases. CDR3 length: 16 amino acids. Germline CDR1 and CDR2: SGHAT and FQNNGV. CDR3 in DNA: TGTGCCAGCAGCTCCCGACTAGCGGGAGTCTACAATGAGCAGTTCTTC. It translates to CASSSRLAGVYNEQFF.

In this sample, this clonotype turned up a few times. The V call is TRBV20-1, the J call TRBJ1-5; D is unresolved. This CDR3 is built from 13 residues. The V and J ends lost 3 bases and 6 bases respectively, with 12 bases between them. CDR1 is DFQATT and CDR2 is SNEGSKA in the germline V gene (reference sequence). DNA of the CDR3: TGCAGTGCTAGGGGAGATGGTGGTCAGCCCCAGCATTTT. Its translation is CSARGDGGQPQHF.

The V call is TRBV7-9, the J call TRBJ2-1, with 9 bases fitting TRBD2. The CDR3 loop spans 16 amino acids. The V and J ends lost 5 bases and 3 bases, in that order; junction bases with no gene match: 8. The germline V gene has CDR1 SEHNR and CDR2 FQNEAQ (reference sequence). CDR3 in DNA: TGTGCCAGCAGCGCCCAGCGGGGGGACTTCTACAATGAGCAGTTCTTC. Encoded protein: CASSAQRGDFYNEQFF.

The V call is TRBV21-1, the J call TRBJ2-1; whether TRBD1, the table's D call, matches the DNA was not checked. TRBV21-1 is a pseudogene segment. CDR3 length equals 16 residues. This CDR3 is CASSKAVSSGDNEQFF. As DNA, the CDR3 is TGTGCCAGCAGCAAAGCCGTAAGCTCAGGGGACAATGAGCAGTTCTTC.

The chain combines TRBV6-5 with TRBJ2-6, with TRBD2 matching 11 bases. The CDR3 has 17 residues. Germline-derived CDR1 and CDR2 are MNHEY and SVGAGI. Trimming removed 4 bases from V and 0 bases from J; junction bases left unmatched: 2. The CDR3 DNA follows: TGTGCCAGCAGTTCGCTAGCGGGGGGCTCTGGGGCCAACGTCCTGACTTTC. Translating gives CASSSLAGGSGANVLTF.

V gene TRBV20-1 combines with J gene TRBJ2-5; 7 nucleotides agree with TRBD2. The CDR3 loop spans 16 amino acids. Germline values: CDR1 DFQATT, CDR2 SNEGSKA (reference sequence). Trimming cost V 3 bases and J 5 bases; bases outside gene matches: 15. The CDR3 spells CSASLTSEVLWETQYF. The CDR3 bases are TGCAGTGCTAGCCTCACTAGCGAGGTTTTGTGGGAGACCCAGTACTTC.

This chain links TRBV7-2 with TRBJ2-2; 11 bases are a match to TRBD2. J lost 6 bases, V lost 2 bases, and 5 bases had no gene match. This CDR3 is built from 16 residues. In germline, CDR1 is SGHTA, CDR2 FQGNSA. The CDR3, as DNA: TGTGCCAGCAGCTTATTCGCTAGCGGGGGGTCCGGGGAGCTGTTTTTT. Its protein is CASSLFASGGSGELFF.

The V gene is TRBV19, the J gene TRBJ1-5, with a weak D call TRBD1 (6 bases). V was trimmed by 6 bases and J by 3 bases, leaving 12 bases between them. In germline, CDR1 is LNHDA, CDR2 SQIVND (reference sequence). This CDR3 has 14 residues. This CDR3 is CASRPDRNNQPQHF. The CDR3 DNA is TGTGCCAGTAGGCCGGACAGAAACAATCAGCCCCAGCATTTT.

This sequence joins TRBV20-1 and TRBJ1-1; the D gene is possibly TRBD1 (5 bases). The ends were cut back, 6 bases at V and 1 base at J, with 12 bases in the middle. CDR3 length: 13 residues. CDR1 and CDR2 from the germline V gene are DFQATT and SNEGSKA (reference sequence). CDR3 nucleotide sequence: TGCAGTGCGCGGGGACCGCAGAACACTGAAGCTTTCTTT. This translates into CSARGPQNTEAFF.

This clonotype was detected a few times. The chain employs TRBV2 and TRBJ1-5; a weak D match, TRBD1 (6 bases). The CDR3 totals 14 residues. The V gene's germline CDR1 is SNHLY and CDR2 FYNNEI. Trimming took off 5 bases at V and 1 base at J, with 9 bases between the two ends. The CDR3 loop is CASSLGASNQPQHF. DNA for the CDR3: TGTGCCAGCAGTCTGGGGGCAAGCAATCAGCCCCAGCATTTT.

CDR3 loop: CASSLPLRGRQETQYF. DNA for the CDR3: TGTGCCAGCAGCTTACCCTTGCGGGGCCGACAAGAGACCCAGTACTTC. The rearrangement uses TRBV7-2 and TRBJ2-5, with D possibly matching TRBD2 (6 bases). Germline CDR1 SGHTA, CDR2 FQGNSA. CDR3 length: 16 residues. Between the trimmed V and J ends, which lost 2 bases and 2 bases, there was a span of 15 bases.

V usage is TRBV19 and J usage is TRBJ1-5; a weak D match, TRBD1 (5 bases). Looked up from germline, CDR1 is LNHDA and CDR2 is SQIVND (reference sequence). V lost 10 bases to trimming and J lost 7 bases, with 14 bases between them. The CDR3 extends over 12 amino acids. The CDR3: CATNTGGQPQHF. In nucleotides, the CDR3 is TGTGCCACCAACACGGGGGGACAGCCCCAGCATTTT. Drawing the rest from reference TRBV19 and TRBJ1-5, the complete variable domain is DGGITQSPKYLFRKEGQNVTLSCEQNLNHDAMYWYRQDPGQGLRLIYYSQIVNDFQKGDIAEGYSVSREKKESFPLTVTSAQKNPTAFYLCATNTGGQPQHFGDGTRLSIL.

This clonotype was detected a few times. Sequence at one end of the junction differs from germline and may be a read error. The chain links TRBV7-9 to TRBJ1-5, with a possible D match to TRBD1 (6 bases). From germline, CDR1 is SEHNR and CDR2 FQNEAQ (reference sequence). This CDR3 region has 16 residues. The CDR3 DNA follows: TGTGCCAGCAGCCTAGCCAGGGGTCTCGAAAATCAGCCCCAGCATTTT. Protein: CASSLARGLENQPQHF.

V and J are TRBV6-1 and TRBJ1-2, with D uncertain. Germline CDR1 and CDR2: MNHNS and SASEGT. Trimming took off 10 bases at V and 2 bases at J, with 8 bases between the two ends. The length of the CDR3 is 11 residues. CDR3 region: CATRGNYGYTF. CDR3 in DNA: TGTGCCACGCGTGGCAACTATGGCTACACCTTC.

In this sample, this clonotype turned up a few times. V gene TRBV20-1 combines with J gene TRBJ1-2; a possible D gene is TRBD1 (6 bases). The CDR3 is 13 amino acids. From germline, CDR1 is DFQATT and CDR2 SNEGSKA (reference sequence). V shed 6 bases and J shed 4 bases, with 15 bases lying between them. In nucleotides, the CDR3 is TGCAGTGCAAAGACAGGTGGCGTCTATGGCTACACCTTC. Residues: CSAKTGGVYGYTF.

This clonotype was recorded a few times. The chain links TRBV20-1 to TRBJ2-7, with D perhaps being TRBD1 or TRBD2 (5 bases each). The length of the CDR3 is 12 residues. V shed 3 bases and J shed 9 bases, with 15 bases lying between them. Germline V gene lookup returns CDR1 DFQATT and CDR2 SNEGSKA (reference sequence). The CDR3 sequence is CSASGADNRQYF. The CDR3 nucleotides read TGCAGTGCTAGCGGGGCGGATAACAGGCAGTACTTC.